This entry describes one TCR beta chain. What it binds is unknown. This CDR3 contains 15 residues. Germline loops: CDR1 SGHRS, CDR2 YFSETQ. Deletions cut 3 bases from V and 2 bases from J, with 13 bases between. This entry comes from a study of OX40 agonist ivuxolimab in advanced cancers. Study-wide results and limits: Averaging showed that CD8+ T cells had more expanded clones than CD4+ did. Some patients without response likewise showed low normalized clonal expansion.

TCRdb keeps only in-frame clones here, not all; method: immunoSEQ multiplex PCR. The sample yields around 80,000 clones, around 90% seen once. Sampling of blood occurred at baseline, cycle 4 day 1, and cycle 7 day 1. The specimen comprised CD4+ or CD8+ T cells sorted from blood, sampled in a trial of the OX40 agonist ivuxolimab. This TCR was recovered from an adult with an advanced solid tumor such as melanoma, head and neck, liver or kidney cancer. The rearrangement uses TRBV5-1 and TRBJ2-3; TRBD2 is a possible D gene (5 bases). The CDR3 DNA is TGCGCCAGCAGCTCCGGACTTCTTTCCACAGATACGCAGTATTTT. This gives the protein CASSSGLLSTDTQYF.